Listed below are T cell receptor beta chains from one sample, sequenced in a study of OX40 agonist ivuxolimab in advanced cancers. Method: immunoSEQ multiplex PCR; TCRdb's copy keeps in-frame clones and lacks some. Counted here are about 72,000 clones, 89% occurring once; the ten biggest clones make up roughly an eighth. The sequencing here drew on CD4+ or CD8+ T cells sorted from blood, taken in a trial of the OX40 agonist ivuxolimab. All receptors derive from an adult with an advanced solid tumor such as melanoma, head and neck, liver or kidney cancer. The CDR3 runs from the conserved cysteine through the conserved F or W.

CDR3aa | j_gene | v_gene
CASSVDRGGANVLTF | TRBJ2-6 | TRBV5-1
CASSWGGRNNYGYTF | TRBJ1-2 | TRBV5-1
CASSLANGLAGVQYF | TRBJ2-5 | TRBV11-1
CASSQQGARFSEQFF | TRBJ2-1 | TRBV7-9
CASSQDREETQYF | TRBJ2-5 | TRBV4-1
CASRDRGSAGELFF | TRBJ2-2 | TRBV19
CASSQLTTNQETQYF | TRBJ2-5 | TRBV4-1
CASSPREDTQYF | TRBJ2-3 | TRBV5-4
CASNRQGVETQYF | TRBJ2-5 | TRBV6-1
CASSSQGSNYGYTF | TRBJ1-2 | TRBV28
CASSLGDFLRADEQFF | TRBJ2-1 | TRBV5-4
CATSRASVEGDTQYF | TRBJ2-3 | TRBV15
CASSYGMAGELFF | TRBJ2-2 | TRBV11-3
CAIVRTGASYEQYF | - | TRBV28
CASSQGQGNEKLFF | TRBJ1-4 | TRBV5-1
CASSPAGQDDNEQFF | TRBJ2-1 | TRBV18
CASSTNTRSYGYTF | TRBJ1-2 | TRBV19
CASSYGQGTGVAEQYF | TRBJ2-7 | TRBV6-9
CASSLVRQSEATEAFF | TRBJ1-1 | TRBV5-1
CASSEGPSTGELFF | TRBJ2-2 | TRBV6-1
CASSSTGKNTEAFF | TRBJ1-1 | TRBV7-3
CASSYRGNTEAFF | TRBJ1-1 | TRBV2
CASSGRQGSGYAF | TRBJ1-2 | TRBV6-5
CASSFMGQASYNEQFF | TRBJ2-1 | TRBV7-6
CASSGSFGVGGYTF | TRBJ1-2 | TRBV5-1
CASSPQGPGRFTGELFF | TRBJ2-2 | TRBV18
CASSLEPGYTNTGELFF | TRBJ2-2 | TRBV5-1
CASSLGYQETQYF | TRBJ2-5 | TRBV5-1
CASSLSISGGTGELFF | TRBJ2-2 | TRBV5-4
CASSLNGDNEQFF | TRBJ2-1 | TRBV27
CASSGGPPYNEQFF | TRBJ2-1 | TRBV5-1
CASSLSTTRDTQYF | TRBJ2-3 | TRBV5-4